This TCR beta chain stems from a study of blood T cells in healthy people across ages. Study findings and constraints: TCR beta diversity, measured per million T cells, fell in a roughly linear way with age.

The use of a sample-barcoded 5' primer and a J-beta primer mix characterized a second PCR of about 6 to 11 cycles. A template-switch adaptor that had 12 random nucleotides put a tag on each cDNA molecule. MiXCR, run by TCRdb on the 5' RACE reads, gives a single entry per CDR3 protein. The table has hundreds of thousands of distinct CDR3 sequences, 49% seen once. Total RNA extracted from each sample amounted to at least 6 micrograms. Turning to this clonotype: What it binds is not known.

The origin of this receptor is an older woman in good health. Sequencing used blood.

CDR3: CASSRVVDEQYF. The CDR3 nucleotides read TGTGCCAGCAGCAGGGTCGTCGACGAGCAGTACTTC. The chain couples TRBV6-2 or TRBV6-3 to TRBJ2-7; D is perhaps TRBD1 (5 bases). Germline V gene sequence: CDR1 MNHEY, CDR2 SVGEGT. This CDR3 spans 12 amino acids. Trimming shortened V by 6 bases and J by 5 bases, and 11 bases separated the two germline ends.